A single count supports the clone carrying this T cell receptor (beta chain). The CDR3 totals 15 residues. Germline V gene sequence: CDR1 LGHNA, CDR2 YNFKEQ. J was trimmed by 8 bases and V by 3 bases; bases with no gene match: 11. The data stem from a study of blood T cell repertoires in COVID-19. Looking at the study overall: T cells, B-cell-depleted T cells, or PBMCs provided the cDNA or gDNA that served as material.

Participant age was roughly 18 to 90 years, and participants resided in 25 or so US areas. The data were produced by immunoSEQ multiplex PCR, yet TCRdb's version contains in-frame clones alone and is incomplete. This sample yields 200,000 to 250,000 clones, of which around 86% are seen a single time; 2% to 2.5% belongs to the top ten. The V call is TRBV4-2, the J call TRBJ1-2; 8 bases are shared with TRBD1. Sequencing input: PBMCs or T cells enriched from blood (not recorded which). The receptor was derived from a woman aged 45-65 years who had recovered from COVID-19. CDR3 DNA: TGTGCCAGCAGCCAGGTGGACAGGGCGGCGGGAGGCTACACCTTC. Its translation is CASSQVDRAAGGYTF.